This entry lists 6 T cell receptor beta chains sequenced from one sample in a study of T cells in Graves' hyperthyroidism and ophthalmopathy (dated by TCRdb to about 2019). To prepare the library, multiplex PCR was applied. Data came from an Illumina HiSeq 2000. The TCR beta CDR3 regions were amplified from RNA transcripts. A first-round RT-PCR of the TCR CDR3 used the HTBI primer set with the Qiagen OneStep RT-PCR kit. TCRdb's own reprocessing of the public reads used fastp at Q25 and MiXCR and kept productive beta chains. Rows with one shared CDR3 protein collapse into an entry with the most common genes and DNA. Recorded for this sample are 300,000 to 350,000 distinct CDR3 sequences; approximately 16% of them occurred a single time. Around 35% of the sample rests with the top ten. What was sequenced was blood. The source of these receptors is a man aged 30 to 39 with Graves' hyperthyroidism.

This clonotype was recorded a few times. The V gene is TRBV5-1, the J gene TRBJ2-2; TRBD2 matches at 12 bases. This CDR3 spans 16 amino acids. Germline CDR1 reads SGHRS; CDR2 reads YFSETQ. V lost 6 bases to trimming and J lost 5 bases; unmatched junction nucleotides: 8. The CDR3 loop is CASTQLAGGKTGELFF. The CDR3 bases are TGCGCCAGCACCCAACTAGCGGGAGGAAAAACCGGGGAGCTGTTTTTT.

This clonotype was found a few times. The V call is TRBV5-1, the J call TRBJ2-1; 10 bases align to TRBD2. Germline CDR1 reads SGHRS; CDR2 reads YFSETQ. V was clipped by 4 bases and J by 7 bases; unmatched bases: 8. The CDR3 covers 15 residues. The CDR3 reads CASSPGTSESNEQFF. The CDR3 region has the DNA TGCGCCAGCAGCCCAGGGACTAGCGAGTCAAATGAGCAGTTCTTC.

This clonotype has only a few counts. The chain employs TRBV6-1 and TRBJ1-4; D perhaps matches TRBD1 (5 bases). Trimming removed 5 bases at V and 8 bases at J, with 12 bases between. This CDR3 region has 13 residues. Germline V gene sequence: CDR1 MNHNS, CDR2 SASEGT. CDR3 nucleotides: TGTGCCAGCAGTTATGTCTGGGGCGAAAAACTGTTTTTT. This sequence encodes CASSYVWGEKLFF.

In its sample, this clonotype was seen many times. The J gene is TRBJ2-1, the V gene TRBV12-3 or TRBV12-4, with 10 positions matching TRBD1. CDR3 length equals 13 residues. Germline trimming cut 7 bases from V and 6 bases from J; bases unmatched to any gene: 3. This CDR3 reads CASTDRGVNEQFF. The CDR3, as DNA: TGTGCCAGCACGGACAGGGGGGTCAATGAGCAGTTCTTC.

The table lists this clonotype with a few counts. The gene calls are TRBV24-1 and TRBJ2-7, with D possibly TRBD2 on 6 matching bases. The V end lost 5 bases, the J end lost 9 bases, and 10 bases lay between the germline ends. Germline V gene lookup returns CDR1 KGHDR and CDR2 SFDVKD. This CDR3 spans 11 amino acids. The CDR3 nucleotides are TGTGCCACCAGTGCCGGAGGGACGCAGTACTTC. It codes for CATSAGGTQYF.

The table lists this clonotype with many counts. The chain couples TRBV20-1 to TRBJ2-1, with D perhaps being TRBD1 or TRBD2 (5 bases each). Germline V gene data show CDR1 as DFQATT and CDR2 as SNEGSKA (reference sequence). The CDR3 contains 15 residues. V lost 6 bases to trimming and J lost 12 bases, with 27 bases between them. The CDR3 DNA sequence: TGCAGTGCGGAGCCACGGGGAAGGGGCGACCAGCGGCAGTTCTTC. This translates into CSAEPRGRGDQRQFF.